This T cell receptor beta chain is from a study of T-cell reconstitution after alpha-beta-depleted transplantation in children. A TCRbeta library incorporating unique molecular identifiers was prepared. MiXCR, run by TCRdb on the PCR reads, gives a single entry per CDR3 protein. Of around 680,000 distinct CDR3 sequences in the sample, around 17% were seen once. This TCR came from a human donor who donated a stem cell graft to a child with acute myeloid leukemia. The sample here was PBMCs from the stem cell graft donor, taken from the stem cell graft.

DNA for the CDR3: TGTGCCAGCAGCTTAGACGGCAGGATGGGGATAGGCTATGGCTACACCTTC. Its protein is CASSLDGRMGIGYGYTF. The rearrangement joins TRBV7-6 to TRBJ1-2; D call uncertain. Germline V gene lookup returns CDR1 SGHVS and CDR2 FNYEAQ. The CDR3 is 17 amino acids. V was cut by 1 base and J by 4 bases, with 19 bases left in between.